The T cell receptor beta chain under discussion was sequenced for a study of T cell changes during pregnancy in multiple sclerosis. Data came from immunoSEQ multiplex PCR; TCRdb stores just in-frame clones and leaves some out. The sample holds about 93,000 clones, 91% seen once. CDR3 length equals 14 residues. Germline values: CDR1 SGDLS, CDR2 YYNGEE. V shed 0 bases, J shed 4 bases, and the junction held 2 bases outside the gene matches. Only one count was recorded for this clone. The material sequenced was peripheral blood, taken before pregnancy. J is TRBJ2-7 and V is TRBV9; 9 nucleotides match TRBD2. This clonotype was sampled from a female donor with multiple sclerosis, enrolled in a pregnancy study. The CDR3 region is CASSVGLAGYEQYF. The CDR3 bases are TGTGCCAGCAGCGTAGGCCTAGCGGGGTACGAGCAGTACTTC. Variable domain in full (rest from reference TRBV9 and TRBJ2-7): DSGVTQTPKHLITATGQRVTLRCSPRSGDLSVYWYQQSLDQGLQFLIQYYNGEERAKGNILERFSAQQFPDLHSELNLSSLELGDSALYFCASSVGLAGYEQYFGPGTRLTVT.